Described below is a single T cell receptor beta chain sequence and its context. Sequencing used immunoSEQ multiplex PCR; TCRdb keeps in-frame clones, though not all of them. Of tens of thousands of clones detected, roughly 80% appear once; the ten largest clones hold 4.6%. Trimming took 5 bases from V and 6 from J, leaving 13 bases between them. CDR1 is LNHDA, CDR2 SQIVND, per germline (reference sequence). The CDR3 runs 13 residues. These data originate in a study of OX40 agonist ivuxolimab in advanced cancers. Sequences were derived from CD4+ or CD8+ T cells sorted from blood, sampled in a trial of the OX40 agonist ivuxolimab. The chain links TRBV19 to TRBJ1-2, with no clear D. This TCR derives from an adult with an advanced solid tumor such as melanoma, head and neck, liver or kidney cancer. The CDR3 coding sequence is TGTGCCAGTAGTCCTCGGTTAGCGCATGGCTACACCTTC. Translation gives CASSPRLAHGYTF.